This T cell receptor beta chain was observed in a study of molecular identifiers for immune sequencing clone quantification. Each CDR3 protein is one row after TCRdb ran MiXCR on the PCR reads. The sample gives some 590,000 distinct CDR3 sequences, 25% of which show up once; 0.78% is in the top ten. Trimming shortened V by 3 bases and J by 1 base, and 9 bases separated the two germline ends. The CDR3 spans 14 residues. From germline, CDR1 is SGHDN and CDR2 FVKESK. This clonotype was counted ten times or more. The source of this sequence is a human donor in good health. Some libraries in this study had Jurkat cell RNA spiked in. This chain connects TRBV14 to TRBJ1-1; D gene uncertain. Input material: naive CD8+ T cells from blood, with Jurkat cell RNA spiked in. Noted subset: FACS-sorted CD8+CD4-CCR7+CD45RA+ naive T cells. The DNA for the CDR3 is TGTGCCAGCAGCCATCAGGACTGGAACACTGAAGCTTTCTTT. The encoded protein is CASSHQDWNTEAFF.